This T cell receptor (beta chain) came from a study of brain T cells in children with intractable seizures. As for this clone: The target antigen is unknown.

Points from the study as a whole: HCMV serostatus was not known, and viral specificity came from CDR3 similarity only.

Sequencing used immunoSEQ multiplex PCR; TCRdb keeps in-frame clones, though not all of them. The sample has tens of thousands of clones, around nine tenths seen once. Sequencing was limited to surgery cases with top T cell transcript signatures in brain tissue. At least one anti-epileptic drug was given before surgery. After removal of 2 bases from V and 5 bases from J, the junction contained 11 bases not matched to a gene. There are 16 residues in the CDR3. CDR1 and CDR2 (germline): MRHNA, SNTAGT. This receptor was taken from a girl aged 2-9 years with Rasmussen encephalitis and intractable seizures. V is TRBV6-4 and J is TRBJ1-2, with 7 bases that match TRBD1. Sequencing used peripheral blood, obtained at surgery. The CDR3 DNA reads TGTGCCAGCAGTGACACTTTAGACAGGGAACGGTATGGCTACACCTTC. Translated, it gives CASSDTLDRERYGYTF.